The 2 T cell receptor beta chains presented below share a single source sample, sequenced in a study of spatial heterogeneity in lung cancer. Time point of the sample: sample taken at primary tumor resection. TCRdb used MiXCR to reprocess the 5' RACE reads, holding one entry per CDR3 protein. The sample contains approximately 2,100 distinct CDR3 sequences, roughly 8.9% of which appear only once. Sequenced here: normal lung tissue next to the tumor, sampled at surgery. The receptors here all came from a female donor with early-stage non-small cell lung cancer.

This clonotype is classed as medium-sized. The CDR3 here is CASSLAGHGANVLTF. CDR3 bases: TGTGCCAGCAGCTTAGCGGGGCACGGGGCCAACGTCCTGACTTTC. The V call is TRBV7-8, the J call TRBJ2-6; D possibly corresponds to TRBD1 (5 bases). V was pared by 0 bases and J by 4 bases, with 7 bases between. This CDR3 region has 15 residues. Per the germline V gene, CDR1 is SGHVS and CDR2 is FQNEAQ.

This clonotype was seen a handful of times. V and J are TRBV20-1 and TRBJ2-3; 11 nucleotides agree with TRBD2. CDR3 length: 15 amino acids. Germline lookup yields CDR1 DFQATT and CDR2 SNEGSKA (reference sequence). With 6 bases clipped from V and 2 bases from J, the junction kept 7 bases outside the gene matches. The CDR3 DNA reads as TGCAGTGCCCCTTGGACTAGCGGGTTCACAGATACGCAGTATTTT. It translates to CSAPWTSGFTDTQYF.